This T cell receptor (beta chain) was identified during a study of blood T cells in healthy people across ages. Trimming removed 2 bases at V and 0 bases at J, with 9 bases between. The CDR3 is 15 residues long. Next came a second PCR, run for about 6 to 12 cycles, which used a sample-barcoded 5' primer along with a J-beta primer mix. TCRdb recomputed calls from the 5' RACE reads with MiXCR, one row per CDR3 protein. The table shows 850,000 to 950,000 distinct CDR3 sequences, with less than 35% occurring only once. Study-wide points: Among T cells, TCR beta diversity per million cells dropped roughly linearly as age rose.

This clonotype occurred many times. Its antigen remains unidentified. The sequence was obtained from a woman of 80 years or more in good health. The sequencing input was blood. V is TRBV12-3 or TRBV12-4 and J is TRBJ2-3, with D hard to call. DNA of the CDR3: TGTGCCAGCAGTTTATTCCTAGTAAGCACAGATACGCAGTATTTT. It yields the protein CASSLFLVSTDTQYF.